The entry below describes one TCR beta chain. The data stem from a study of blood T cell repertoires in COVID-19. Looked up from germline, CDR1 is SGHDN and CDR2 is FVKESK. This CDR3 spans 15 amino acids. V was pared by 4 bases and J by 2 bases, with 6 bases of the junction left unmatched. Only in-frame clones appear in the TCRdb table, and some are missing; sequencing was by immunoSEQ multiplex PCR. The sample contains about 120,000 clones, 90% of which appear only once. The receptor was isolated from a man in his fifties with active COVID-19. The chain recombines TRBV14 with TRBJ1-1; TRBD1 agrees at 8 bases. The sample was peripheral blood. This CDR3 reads CASSPRQGLNTEAFF. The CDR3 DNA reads TGTGCCAGCAGCCCCCGACAGGGGCTTAACACTGAAGCTTTCTTT.